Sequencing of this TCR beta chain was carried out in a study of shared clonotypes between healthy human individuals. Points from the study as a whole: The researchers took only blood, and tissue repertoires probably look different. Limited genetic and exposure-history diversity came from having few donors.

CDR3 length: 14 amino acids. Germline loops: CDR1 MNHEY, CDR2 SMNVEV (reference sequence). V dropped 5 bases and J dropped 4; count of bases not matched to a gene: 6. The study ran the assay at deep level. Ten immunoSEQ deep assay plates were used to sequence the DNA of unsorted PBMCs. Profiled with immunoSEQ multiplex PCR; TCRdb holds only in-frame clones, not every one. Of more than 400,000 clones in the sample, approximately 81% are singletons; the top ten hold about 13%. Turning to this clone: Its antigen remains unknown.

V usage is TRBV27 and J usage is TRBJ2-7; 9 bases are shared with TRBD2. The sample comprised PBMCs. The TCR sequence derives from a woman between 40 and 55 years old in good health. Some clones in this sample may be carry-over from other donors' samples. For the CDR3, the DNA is TGTGCCAGCAGTACCCTAGCGGGAAAGTACGAGCAGTACTTC. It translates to CASSTLAGKYEQYF.